This record covers a single TCR beta chain. This sample stems from a study of blood T cell repertoires in COVID-19. Whole-study context: The study drew acute and convalescent COVID-19 samples from the United States, Italy and Spain. Nucleic acid was either cDNA or gDNA, and it came from T cells, B-cell-depleted T cells, or PBMCs.

Trimming removed 0 bases at V and 4 bases at J, with 6 bases between. The CDR3 extends over 13 amino acids. Germline loops: CDR1 SGHNT, CDR2 YENEEA. The assay was immunoSEQ multiplex PCR, and TCRdb's table has in-frame clones only and misses some. This table has some 200,000 clones, about 88% appearing once. This clonotype was obtained from a woman aged 40 to 50 with acute or convalescent COVID-19. Sequenced: peripheral blood. This chain links TRBV11-3 with TRBJ2-5, with D uncertain. The CDR3 sequence is CASSLDLGETQYF. DNA of the CDR3: TGTGCCAGCAGCTTAGACCTAGGAGAGACCCAGTACTTC. The variable domain in full, completed from reference TRBV11-3 and TRBJ2-5, reads EAGVVQSPRYKIIEKKQPVAFWCNPISGHNTLYWYLQNLGQGPELLIRYENEEAVDDSQLPKDRFSAERLKGVDSTLKIQPAELGDSAVYLCASSLDLGETQYFGPGTRLLVL.